This T cell receptor beta chain was retrieved from a study of tumor and adjacent non-tumor tissue in lung cancer. Turning to the study itself: Each sample yielded a few million productive TCRbeta reads on average. Whole-study findings and limits: In normal lung, the top 100 clones were significantly more dominant than in tumor.

Of note for this clonotype: Its antigen is not identified. The junction does not match germline at one end; this may be a read error.

TCRbeta libraries were built with three rounds of nested PCR, modified from ARM-PCR. MiXCR was run by TCRdb on the multiplex PCR reads, yielding one entry per CDR3 protein. The sample has some 73,000 distinct CDR3 sequences, 80% to 90% seen once. This sample's RNA came from whole unsorted tissue. The normal lung tissue was taken more than 3 cm from the tumor edge. This CDR3 spans 16 amino acids. In germline, CDR1 is LGHNA, CDR2 YNFKEQ. The clonotype was recovered from a man aged 55 to 69 with non-small cell lung cancer. Sample: distant non-tumor lung tissue. The chain joins TRBV4-2 to TRBJ1-1; possible D gene TRBD1, 6 bases. In DNA form, the CDR3 reads TGTGCCAACAGCCGAGTAGGACAGCTTGAGAACACTGAAGCTTTCTTT. Its translation: CANSRVGQLENTEAFF.